A selection of T cell receptor beta chains follows, all from one sample in a study of T cells in Graves' hyperthyroidism and ophthalmopathy. TCRdb processed the multiplex PCR reads anew with MiXCR; each CDR3 protein has one entry. Among over 400,000 distinct CDR3 sequences listed, roughly 14% were seen once. Material: blood. The source of these receptors is a man aged 18 to 30 with Graves' ophthalmopathy. The CDR3 runs from the conserved cysteine through the conserved F or W. Fields, in order: J gene, V gene, D gene, clone size, CDR3 protein, CDR3 DNA. The D gene is left open where the match is weak. Size tells how often a clone was seen (once, few, many) or the class of an expanded clone, and some rows leave it out.

TRBJ2-1,TRBV5-1,NA,many,CASSPARQVEQFF,TGCGCCAGCAGCCCGGCCCGACAGGTCGAGCAGTTCTTC
TRBJ1-1,TRBV7-2,NA,many,CASSLGILSTEAFF,TGTGCCAGCAGCTTAGGGATACTGAGCACCGAAGCTTTCTTT
TRBJ2-7,TRBV6-1,NA,many,CASKSSPKLGEQYF,TGTGCCAGCAAATCTAGCCCCAAGTTGGGCGAGCAGTACTTC
TRBJ2-5,TRBV5-1,NA,many,CASSLSPGGEETQYF,TGCGCCAGCAGCTTGTCGCCGGGGGGCGAAGAGACCCAGTACTTC
TRBJ2-5,TRBV7-9,TRBD1,many,CASSSGQGVPYQETQYF,TGTGCCAGCAGCTCAGGACAGGGGGTCCCCTACCAAGAGACCCAGTACTTC
TRBJ2-7,TRBV30,NA,NA,CAWSLGSSYEQYF,TGTGCCTGGAGCCTAGGCAGCTCCTACGAGCAGTACTTC
TRBJ2-5,TRBV4-2,NA,many,CASSPPGEGRGETQYF,TGTGCCAGCAGCCCCCCTGGTGAGGGGCGCGGTGAGACCCAGTACTTC
TRBJ2-7,TRBV11-2,NA,many,CASSLGQGLEQYF,TGTGCCAGCAGCTTAGGGCAGGGGCTCGAGCAGTACTTC
TRBJ2-7,TRBV6-1,TRBD1,many,CASSRDRDYEQYF,TGTGCCAGCAGCCGGGACAGAGACTACGAGCAGTACTTC
TRBJ2-3,TRBV11-2,TRBD2,NA,CASSGLAGGSTDTQYF,TGTGCCAGCAGCGGACTAGCGGGGGGCAGCACAGATACGCAGTATTTT
TRBJ2-7,TRBV3-1,NA,many,CASSQGGLEQYF,TGTGCCAGCAGCCAAGGGGGGCTGGAGCAGTACTTC
TRBJ1-4,TRBV13,NA,many,CASSLGVGANEKLFF,TGTGCCAGCAGCTTAGGAGTTGGGGCTAATGAAAAACTGTTTTTT
TRBJ1-6,TRBV5-8,NA,NA,CASSPGTLGGSPLHF,TGTGCCAGCAGCCCAGGGACACTCGGTGGTTCACCCCTCCACTTT
TRBJ1-2,TRBV18,TRBD1,many,CASSIGQGDYGYTF,TGTGCCAGCTCAATAGGACAGGGTGACTATGGCTACACCTTC
TRBJ2-3,TRBV7-2,TRBD2,NA,CASRRPDGGGGTDTQYF,TGTGCCAGCAGACGGCCGGACGGGGGCGGGGGGACAGATACGCAGTATTTT
TRBJ1-5,TRBV7-9,NA,many,CASSFDSNQPQHF,TGCGCCAGCAGCTTCGATAGCAATCAGCCCCAGCATTTT
TRBJ1-4,TRBV6-1,NA,few,CASGLTGHLATNEKLFF,TGTGCCAGCGGTCTAACGGGACACCTTGCAACTAATGAAAAACTGTTTTTT
TRBJ2-7,TRBV5-8,NA,few,CASSLVTARDIGYEQYF,TGTGCCAGCAGCTTGGTCACGGCGCGGGATATCGGCTACGAGCAGTACTTC
TRBJ2-7,TRBV3-1,TRBD1,many,CASSQGTGLYEQYF,TGTGCCAGCAGCCAAGGGACAGGGCTCTACGAGCAGTACTTC
TRBJ1-2,TRBV5-1,NA,NA,CASSLGGKEANYGYTF,TGCGCCAGCAGCTTGGGGGGAAAGGAGGCTAACTATGGCTACACCTTC
TRBJ1-1,TRBV27,NA,few,CASSLRSQNTEAFF,TGTGCCAGCAGTTTACGGTCTCAGAACACTGAAGCTTTCTTT
TRBJ1-4,TRBV11-3,NA,once,CASSLEAGEKLFF,TGTGCCAGCAGCTTAGAGGCAGGGGAAAAACTGTTTTTT
TRBJ1-5,TRBV15,NA,NA,CATSRFGDNQPQHF,TGTGCCACGAGCAGGTTCGGGGATAATCAGCCCCAGCATTTT
TRBJ2-1,TRBV5-1,TRBD2,NA,CASSLTGTTGGARNNEQFF,TGCGCCAGCAGCTTAACCGGAACTACCGGGGGGGCGAGGAACAATGAGCAGTTCTTC
TRBJ1-5,TRBV6-2/TRBV6-3,NA,NA,CASSPTGSQNQPQHF,TGTGCCAGCAGCCCCACCGGGAGCCAAAATCAGCCCCAGCATTTT
TRBJ2-5,TRBV20-1,TRBD2,many,CNAAPLAGVGETQYF,TGCAATGCCGCACCACTAGCGGGGGTAGGGGAGACCCAGTACTTC
TRBJ2-1,TRBV19,NA,few,CASSSASSYNEQFF,TGTGCCAGTAGTTCAGCAAGCTCCTACAATGAGCAGTTCTTC
TRBJ2-7,TRBV6-5,NA,many,CASSYSTSASYEQYF,TGTGCCAGCAGTTACTCGACGTCCGCATCCTACGAGCAGTACTTC
TRBJ2-3,TRBV3-1,TRBD2,few,CASSATSGRGPDTQYF,TGTGCCAGCAGCGCGACTAGCGGGAGAGGGCCAGATACGCAGTATTTT
TRBJ1-2,TRBV7-9,NA,NA,CASSLRERGLNYGYTF,TGTGCCAGCAGCCTCCGAGAGAGGGGTTTGAACTATGGCTACACCTTC
TRBJ1-1,TRBV29-1,NA,many,CSGSRGRTEAFF,TGCAGCGGCTCGCGAGGGAGGACTGAAGCTTTCTTT
TRBJ2-5,TRBV10-3,TRBD2,NA,CAISEWLAGGPDQETQYF,TGTGCCATCAGTGAATGGTTAGCGGGGGGGCCCGACCAAGAGACCCAGTACTTC
TRBJ2-2,TRBV13,NA,many,CASSFPGTTDGELFF,TGTGCCAGCAGCTTCCCGGGAACCACGGACGGGGAGCTGTTTTTT
TRBJ2-2,TRBV7-8,NA,few,CASSLRAVGVAMRELFF,TGTGCCAGCAGCTTAAGGGCGGTTGGGGTTGCGATGCGGGAGCTGTTTTTT
TRBJ2-7,TRBV20-1,TRBD1,many,CSAGGQGSSYEQYF,TGCAGTGCTGGCGGACAGGGTAGCTCCTACGAGCAGTACTTC
TRBJ2-2,TRBV5-4,TRBD1,NA,CASTDRGIDTGELFF,TGTGCCAGCACCGACAGGGGGATCGACACCGGGGAGCTGTTTTTT
TRBJ2-1,TRBV6-1,TRBD2,NA,CASSEGATSGANEQFF,TGTGCCAGCAGTGAAGGGGCGACTAGCGGGGCCAATGAGCAGTTCTTC
TRBJ2-5,TRBV7-6,NA,many,CASSLVQWETQYF,TGTGCCAGCAGCTTAGTGCAGTGGGAGACCCAGTACTTC
TRBJ2-5,TRBV6-2/TRBV6-3,NA,few,CASSYFDSRQERETQYF,TGTGCCAGCAGTTATTTTGACTCACGGCAGGAAAGAGAGACCCAGTACTTC
TRBJ1-4,TRBV16,NA,few,CASSLDLGRNPEKLFF,TGTGCCAGCAGCCTAGACCTAGGACGGAATCCAGAAAAACTGTTTTTT
TRBJ2-3,TRBV7-9,NA,few,CASSLVPEGWPDTQYF,TGTGCCAGCAGCTTAGTTCCGGAGGGATGGCCAGATACGCAGTATTTT
TRBJ2-7,TRBV6-5,NA,many,CASSYPGKQYF,TGTGCCAGCAGTTACCCCGGGAAGCAGTACTTC
TRBJ1-1,TRBV2,NA,NA,CASNSREAGAEAFF,TGTGCCAGCAACTCAAGGGAGGCCGGGGCTGAAGCTTTCTTT
TRBJ1-1,TRBV6-1,NA,many,CASSYSGFFSMNTEAFF,TGTGCCAGCAGTTATTCAGGGTTTTTTTCCATGAACACTGAAGCTTTCTTT
TRBJ2-3,TRBV5-1,TRBD2,few,CASSFTGTSGRFSTDTQYF,TGCGCCAGCAGCTTTACCGGGACTAGCGGGAGGTTTTCCACAGATACGCAGTATTTT
TRBJ2-4,TRBV7-2,TRBD2,NA,CASRPIAGGLRVFARNIQYF,TGTGCCAGCAGGCCGATAGCGGGGGGGCTGCGGGTGTTTGCCAGAAACATTCAGTACTTC
TRBJ2-1,TRBV7-9,TRBD2,NA,CASSSHSMGGRAYNEQFF,TGTGCCAGCAGCTCCCATAGTATGGGCGGGAGGGCCTACAATGAGCAGTTCTTC
TRBJ2-5,TRBV5-1,NA,NA,CASSSTSVGETQYF,TGCGCCAGCAGCTCGACTAGTGTGGGGGAGACCCAGTACTTC
TRBJ1-2,TRBV3-1,NA,many,CASSLQQAEGYTF,TGTGCCAGCAGCCTGCAACAGGCGGAAGGCTACACCTTC
TRBJ2-5,TRBV5-6,NA,many,CASSLVSPETQYF,TGTGCCAGCAGCTTGGTCAGTCCCGAGACCCAGTACTTC
TRBJ1-5,TRBV19,TRBD1,NA,CASRSQDRAFQPQHF,TGTGCCAGTAGATCCCAGGACAGGGCCTTTCAGCCCCAGCATTTT
TRBJ2-5,TRBV20-1,TRBD2,many,CSAASGGSETQYF,TGCAGTGCGGCTAGCGGGGGTTCAGAGACCCAGTACTTC
TRBJ2-5,TRBV5-1,NA,few,CASSRAAGKETQYF,TGCGCCAGCAGCCGAGCAGCGGGTAAAGAGACCCAGTACTTC
TRBJ2-1,TRBV7-3,TRBD2,many,CASSLEAGSSYNEQFF,TGTGCCAGCAGCTTAGAAGCGGGAAGCTCCTACAATGAGCAGTTCTTC
TRBJ1-1,TRBV27,TRBD1,NA,CASSLYGTGSTEAFF,TGTGCCAGCAGTTTATATGGGACAGGGAGTACTGAAGCTTTCTTT